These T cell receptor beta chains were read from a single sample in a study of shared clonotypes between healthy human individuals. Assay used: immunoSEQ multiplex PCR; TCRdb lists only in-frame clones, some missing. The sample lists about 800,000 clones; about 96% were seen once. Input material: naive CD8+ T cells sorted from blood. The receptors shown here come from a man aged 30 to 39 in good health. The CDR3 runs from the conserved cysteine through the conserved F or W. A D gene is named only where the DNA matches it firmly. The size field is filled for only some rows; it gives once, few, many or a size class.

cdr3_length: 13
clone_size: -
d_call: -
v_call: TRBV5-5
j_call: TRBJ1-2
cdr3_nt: TGTGCCAGCAGCTCCAATGAACACTATGGCTACACCTTC
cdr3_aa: CASSSNEHYGYTF

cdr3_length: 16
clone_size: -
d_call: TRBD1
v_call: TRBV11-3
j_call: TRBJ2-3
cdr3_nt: TGTGCCAGCAGCCCTCCCGAGACAGGGATAACAGATACGCAGTATTTT
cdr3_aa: CASSPPETGITDTQYF

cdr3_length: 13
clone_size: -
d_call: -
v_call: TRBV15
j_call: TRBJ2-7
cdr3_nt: TGTGCCACCCAGGCAGGGCCAGTCGACGAGCAGTACTTC
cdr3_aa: CATQAGPVDEQYF

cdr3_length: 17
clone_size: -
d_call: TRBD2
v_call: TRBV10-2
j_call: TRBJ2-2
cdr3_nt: TGCGCCAGCAGTGAGAGACTAGCGGGAGAGGGAGTCGGGGAGCTGTTTTTT
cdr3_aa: CASSERLAGEGVGELFF

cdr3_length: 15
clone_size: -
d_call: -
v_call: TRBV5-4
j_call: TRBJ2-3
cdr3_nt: TGTGCCAGCAGCTTGGGGTTTGCGGGCACAGATACGCAGTATTTT
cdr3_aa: CASSLGFAGTDTQYF

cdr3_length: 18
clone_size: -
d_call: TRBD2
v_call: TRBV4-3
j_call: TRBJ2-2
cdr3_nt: TGCGCCAGCAGCCAAGGTAGCGAGGCGGGAGGATCGGGCGGGGAGCTGTTTTTT
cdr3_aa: CASSQGSEAGGSGGELFF

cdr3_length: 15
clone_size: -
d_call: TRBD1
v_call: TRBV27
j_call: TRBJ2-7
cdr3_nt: TGTGCCAGCAGTTTATCGGGACAGCCAACCTACGAGCAGTACTTC
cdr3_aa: CASSLSGQPTYEQYF

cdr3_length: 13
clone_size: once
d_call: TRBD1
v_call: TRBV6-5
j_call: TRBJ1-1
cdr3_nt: TGTGCCAGCAGCTATACAGGGGGCACTGAAGCTTTCTTT
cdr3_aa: CASSYTGGTEAFF

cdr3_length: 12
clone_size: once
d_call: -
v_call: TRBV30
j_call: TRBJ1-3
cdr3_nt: TGTGCCTGGAGCCCTATGGGAAACACCATATATTTT
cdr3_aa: CAWSPMGNTIYF

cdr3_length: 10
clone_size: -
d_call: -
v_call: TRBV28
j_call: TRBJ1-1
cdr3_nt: TGTGCCAGCAGCCGGGGACAAGCTTTCTTT
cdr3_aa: CASSRGQAFF

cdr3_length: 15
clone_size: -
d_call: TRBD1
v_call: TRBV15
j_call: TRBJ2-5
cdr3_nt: TGTGCCACCAGACATGGACAGGGGGGACAGGAGACCCAGTACTTC
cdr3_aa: CATRHGQGGQETQYF

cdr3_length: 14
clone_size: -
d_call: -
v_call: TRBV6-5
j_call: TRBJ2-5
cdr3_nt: TGTGCCAGCAGTTATCATGGCGGGGAACCAGGCATGAACTTC
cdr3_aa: CASSYHGGEPGMNF

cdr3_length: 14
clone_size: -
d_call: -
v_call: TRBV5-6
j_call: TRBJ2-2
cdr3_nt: TGTGCCAGCAGCTTGGGGGGATGGACCGGGGAGCTGTTTTTT
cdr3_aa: CASSLGGWTGELFF

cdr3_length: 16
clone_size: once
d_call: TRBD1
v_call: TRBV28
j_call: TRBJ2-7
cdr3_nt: TGTGCCAGCAGTTCTACTTCGACAGGGGAAGGTAACGAGCAGTACTTC
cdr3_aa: CASSSTSTGEGNEQYF

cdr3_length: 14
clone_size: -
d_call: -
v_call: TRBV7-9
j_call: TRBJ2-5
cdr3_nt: TGTGCCAGCAGCCCCCCACAGGGGAGGGAGACCCAGTACTTC
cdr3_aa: CASSPPQGRETQYF

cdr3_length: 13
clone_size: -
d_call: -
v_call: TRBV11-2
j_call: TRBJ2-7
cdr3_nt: TGTGCCAGCAGCTTAGCCTATGGACGGGAGCAGTACTTC
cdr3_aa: CASSLAYGREQYF

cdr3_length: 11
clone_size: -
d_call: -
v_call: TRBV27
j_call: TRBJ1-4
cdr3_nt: TGTGCCAGCAAGTCGGGGCTCCGACTGTTTTTT
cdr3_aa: CASKSGLRLFF

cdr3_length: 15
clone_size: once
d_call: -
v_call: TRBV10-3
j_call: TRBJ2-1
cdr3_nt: TGTGCCATCAGTGATGCAGGGGTCTCCTACAATGAGCAGTTCTTC
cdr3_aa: CAISDAGVSYNEQFF

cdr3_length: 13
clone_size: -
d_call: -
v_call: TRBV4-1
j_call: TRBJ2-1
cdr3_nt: TGCGCCAGCCAACAGGACTCCTACAATGAGCAGTTCTTC
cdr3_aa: CASQQDSYNEQFF

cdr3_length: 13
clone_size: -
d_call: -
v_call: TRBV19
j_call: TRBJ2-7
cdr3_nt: TGTGCCAGTAGTATTTTACTTTCCTACGAGCAGTACTTC
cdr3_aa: CASSILLSYEQYF

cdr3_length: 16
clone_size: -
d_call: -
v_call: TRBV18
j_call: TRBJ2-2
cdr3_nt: TGTGCCAGCTCAGCAGTGCTCGCGGCGAACACCGGGGAGCTGTTTTTT
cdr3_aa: CASSAVLAANTGELFF

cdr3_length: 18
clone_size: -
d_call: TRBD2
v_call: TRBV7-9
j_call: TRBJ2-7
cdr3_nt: TGTGCCAGCAGCTTAGTTAGGCCTAGCGGGAGGCCAGCCTACGAGCAGTACTTC
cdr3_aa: CASSLVRPSGRPAYEQYF

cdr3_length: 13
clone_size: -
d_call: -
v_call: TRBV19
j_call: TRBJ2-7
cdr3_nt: TGTGCCAGTAGTATAGTAGACAGCTACGAGCAGTACTTC
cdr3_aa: CASSIVDSYEQYF

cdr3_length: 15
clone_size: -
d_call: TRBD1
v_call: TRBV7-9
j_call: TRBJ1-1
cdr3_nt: TGTGCCAGCAGCTTAGCGCAGGGGGGGAACACTGAAGCTTTCTTT
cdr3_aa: CASSLAQGGNTEAFF

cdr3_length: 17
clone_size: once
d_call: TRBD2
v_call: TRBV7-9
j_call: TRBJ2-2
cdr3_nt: TGTGCCAGCAGCTCCACCTTAGCGGGAGAGGACACCGGGGAGCTGTTTTTT
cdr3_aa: CASSSTLAGEDTGELFF

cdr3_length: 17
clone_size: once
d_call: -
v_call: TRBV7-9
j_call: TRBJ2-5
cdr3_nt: TGTGCCAGCAGCTTGTTGGGCGCCTTAGTAGGGCAAGAGACCCAGTACTTC
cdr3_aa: CASSLLGALVGQETQYF

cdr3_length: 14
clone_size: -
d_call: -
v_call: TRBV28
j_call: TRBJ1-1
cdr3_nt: TGTGCCAGCAGTTTCACAGGGACGAACACTGAAGCTTTCTTT
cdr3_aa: CASSFTGTNTEAFF

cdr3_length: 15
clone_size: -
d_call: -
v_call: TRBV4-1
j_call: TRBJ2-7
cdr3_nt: TGCGCCAGCAGCCAAGCCACTGGGCTAGCTGTCGAGCAGTACTTC
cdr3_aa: CASSQATGLAVEQYF

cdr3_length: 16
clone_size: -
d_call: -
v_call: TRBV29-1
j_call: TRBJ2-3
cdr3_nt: TGCAGCGTTGACTTGCATGGGGGGGCCGGCACAGATACGCAGTATTTT
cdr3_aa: CSVDLHGGAGTDTQYF

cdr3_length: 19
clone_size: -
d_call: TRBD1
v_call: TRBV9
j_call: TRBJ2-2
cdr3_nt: TGTGCCAGCAGCTCTCCAAAACAGGGGGCTCTTTCTAACACCGGGGAGCTGTTTTTT
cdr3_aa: CASSSPKQGALSNTGELFF

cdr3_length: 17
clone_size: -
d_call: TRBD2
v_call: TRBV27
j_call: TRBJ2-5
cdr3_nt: TGTGCCAGCAGTTCCGGGGGGACTAGCGGGGATCAAGAGACCCAGTACTTC
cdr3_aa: CASSSGGTSGDQETQYF

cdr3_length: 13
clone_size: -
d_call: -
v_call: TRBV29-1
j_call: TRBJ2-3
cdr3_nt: TGCAGCGTTGGAATATCCCTCACAGATACGCAGTATTTT
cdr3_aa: CSVGISLTDTQYF

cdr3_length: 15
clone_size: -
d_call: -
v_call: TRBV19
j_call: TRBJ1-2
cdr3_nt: TGTGCCAGTAGTATGGCAAGAGGTAACCTATGGGGCTACACCTTC
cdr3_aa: CASSMARGNLWGYTF